This note documents a single T cell receptor beta chain sequence. Profiled with immunoSEQ multiplex PCR; TCRdb holds only in-frame clones, not every one. The table shows 70,000 to 80,000 clones, with around 90% occurring only once. The timepoints at which blood was sampled were baseline, cycle 4 day 1, and cycle 7 day 1. These data come from a study of OX40 agonist ivuxolimab in advanced cancers. Study-wide context: The treatment was a fully human IgG2 OX40 agonist, ivuxolimab. Two patients with cutaneous melanoma and one with hepatocellular carcinoma, three in total, showed partial responses.

This receptor was identified in an adult with an advanced solid tumor such as melanoma, head and neck, liver or kidney cancer. The input for sequencing was CD4+ or CD8+ T cells sorted from blood, taken in a trial of the OX40 agonist ivuxolimab.

This chain's CDR3 is CASSVASGANTGELFF. DNA for the CDR3: TGTGCCAGCAGCGTAGCTAGCGGGGCAAACACCGGGGAGCTGTTTTTT. The chain couples TRBV9 to TRBJ2-2; TRBD2 matches at 9 bases. The germline V gene has CDR1 SGDLS and CDR2 YYNGEE. The CDR3 covers 16 residues. The V gene end was trimmed by 0 bases and the J gene end by 2 bases; junction bases not matched to a gene: 2.